This is a list of T cell receptor beta chains from one sample in a study of vaccination effects on CD4 cells after COVID-19. Repertoires were generated with immunoSEQ multiplex PCR, while TCRdb's copy carries only in-frame clones and drops some. This table holds more than 55,000 clones, approximately 72% found once. Antigen specificity for these receptors is unknown. The specimen was CD4+ T cells from PBMCs cultured without peptide, collected after COVID-19 vaccination. The receptors here all came from a human donor who received a COVID-19 vaccine. CDR3s include the opening cysteine and the closing phenylalanine or tryptophan. A D gene is named only where the DNA matches it firmly. Rows give clone size only sometimes, using once, few, many, or a class for an expanded clone.

D gene: -; clone size: -; V gene: TRBV6-1; J gene: TRBJ2-7; CDR3 protein: CASSEMTGRYF; CDR3 DNA: TGTGCCAGCAGTGAAATGACAGGTCGGTACTTC
D gene: TRBD1; clone size: -; V gene: TRBV5-6; J gene: TRBJ1-6; CDR3 protein: CASSTAADRGFTSPLHF; CDR3 DNA: TGTGCCAGCAGCACTGCCGCGGACAGGGGATTCACTTCACCCCTCCACTTT
D gene: TRBD2; clone size: -; V gene: TRBV2; J gene: TRBJ2-1; CDR3 protein: CASNLLAGGSYNEQFF; CDR3 DNA: TGTGCCAGCAACTTACTAGCGGGTGGATCCTACAATGAGCAGTTCTTC
D gene: TRBD2; clone size: -; V gene: TRBV4-1; J gene: TRBJ2-1; CDR3 protein: CASSPKPSRLAGADEQFF; CDR3 DNA: TGCGCCAGCAGCCCAAAACCCAGCAGGCTAGCGGGAGCCGATGAGCAGTTCTTC
D gene: TRBD2; clone size: -; V gene: TRBV11-2; J gene: TRBJ2-1; CDR3 protein: CASSLERGEYNEQFF; CDR3 DNA: TGTGCCAGCAGCTTAGAGCGGGGGGAATACAATGAGCAGTTCTTC
D gene: TRBD1; clone size: -; V gene: TRBV28; J gene: TRBJ1-1; CDR3 protein: CATVMLTGAGTEAFF; CDR3 DNA: TGTGCCACCGTTATGCTCACAGGGGCGGGCACTGAAGCTTTCTTT
D gene: TRBD2; clone size: -; V gene: TRBV3-1/TRBV3-2; J gene: TRBJ2-1; CDR3 protein: CASSQDREAEQFF; CDR3 DNA: TGTGCCAGCAGCCAAGATCGGGAGGCTGAGCAGTTCTTC
D gene: -; clone size: -; V gene: TRBV7-9; J gene: TRBJ1-2; CDR3 protein: CASSPARDTVKFGYTF; CDR3 DNA: TGTGCCAGCAGCCCCGCCCGGGACACAGTTAAGTTCGGCTACACCTTC
D gene: -; clone size: -; V gene: TRBV28; J gene: TRBJ1-2; CDR3 protein: CASSLRPALNYGYTF; CDR3 DNA: TGTGCCAGCAGTTTGAGACCAGCCCTTAACTATGGCTACACCTTC
D gene: TRBD2; clone size: once; V gene: TRBV7-2; J gene: TRBJ2-7; CDR3 protein: CASSPASGRGYEQYF; CDR3 DNA: TGTGCCAGCAGCCCCGCTAGCGGGAGGGGCTACGAGCAGTACTTC
D gene: -; clone size: -; V gene: TRBV19; J gene: TRBJ1-5; CDR3 protein: CASSIGLATAYSNQPQHF; CDR3 DNA: TGTGCCAGTAGTATAGGTCTGGCGACAGCTTATAGCAATCAGCCCCAGCATTTT
D gene: -; clone size: few; V gene: TRBV9; J gene: TRBJ2-2; CDR3 protein: CASSVRTGELFF; CDR3 DNA: TGTGCCAGCAGCGTGCGGACCGGGGAGCTGTTTTTT
D gene: -; clone size: -; V gene: TRBV7-2; J gene: TRBJ2-1; CDR3 protein: CASSLERQDEQFF; CDR3 DNA: TGTGCCAGCAGCTTAGAACGTCAGGATGAGCAGTTCTTC
D gene: -; clone size: few; V gene: TRBV5-4; J gene: TRBJ2-7; CDR3 protein: CASSRRPATDSYEQYF; CDR3 DNA: TGTGCCAGCAGCCGCCGTCCAGCGACGGACTCCTACGAGCAGTACTTC
D gene: -; clone size: -; V gene: TRBV2; J gene: TRBJ2-7; CDR3 protein: CASSLTYEQYF; CDR3 DNA: TGTGCCAGCAGTCTTACCTACGAGCAGTACTTC
D gene: TRBD1; clone size: -; V gene: TRBV2; J gene: TRBJ1-3; CDR3 protein: CASSEGTGGGNTIYF; CDR3 DNA: TGTGCCAGCAGTGAAGGTACAGGGGGTGGAAACACCATATATTTT
D gene: TRBD1; clone size: -; V gene: TRBV9; J gene: TRBJ1-1; CDR3 protein: CASSVMGIETGGEAFF; CDR3 DNA: TGTGCCAGCAGCGTTATGGGGATAGAGACAGGGGGTGAAGCTTTCTTT
D gene: -; clone size: -; V gene: TRBV28; J gene: TRBJ1-1; CDR3 protein: CASSLFPGANTEAFF; CDR3 DNA: TGTGCCAGCAGTTTATTCCCAGGGGCAAACACTGAAGCTTTCTTT
D gene: -; clone size: -; V gene: TRBV5-1; J gene: TRBJ1-2; CDR3 protein: CASTRQGGQGSSGYTF; CDR3 DNA: TGCGCCAGCACCCGCCAGGGTGGGCAGGGGAGCTCTGGCTACACCTTC
D gene: -; clone size: once; V gene: TRBV4-2; J gene: TRBJ1-2; CDR3 protein: CASSQDTRTVGYTF; CDR3 DNA: TGTGCCAGCAGCCAAGATACCCGTACGGTGGGCTACACCTTC
D gene: -; clone size: -; V gene: TRBV5-1; J gene: TRBJ2-5; CDR3 protein: CASSLGLGGIETQYF; CDR3 DNA: TGCGCCAGCAGCTTGGGACTAGGGGGCATAGAGACCCAGTACTTC
D gene: -; clone size: -; V gene: TRBV19; J gene: TRBJ2-2; CDR3 protein: CASSIQGRPGELFF; CDR3 DNA: TGTGCCAGTAGTATCCAGGGGAGGCCCGGGGAGCTGTTTTTT
D gene: -; clone size: once; V gene: TRBV7-9; J gene: TRBJ2-6; CDR3 protein: CASSPGGSGANVLTF; CDR3 DNA: TGTGCCAGCAGCCCCGGAGGGTCTGGGGCCAACGTCCTGACTTTC
D gene: -; clone size: few; V gene: TRBV7-9; J gene: TRBJ2-5; CDR3 protein: CASSLGGVETQYF; CDR3 DNA: TGTGCCAGCAGCTTAGGAGGGGTGGAGACCCAGTACTTC
D gene: TRBD1; clone size: few; V gene: TRBV19; J gene: TRBJ2-1; CDR3 protein: CASTPDRRTGGVNEQFF; CDR3 DNA: TGTGCCAGTACCCCGGATAGGCGGACAGGGGGTGTGAATGAGCAGTTCTTC
D gene: TRBD1; clone size: few; V gene: TRBV7-2; J gene: TRBJ1-2; CDR3 protein: CASSPYRTHRGGYTF; CDR3 DNA: TGTGCCAGCAGCCCCTATCGGACTCACAGGGGAGGCTACACCTTC
D gene: -; clone size: -; V gene: TRBV4-1; J gene: TRBJ1-4; CDR3 protein: CASSQDNTGPSLGEKLFF; CDR3 DNA: TGCGCCAGCAGCCAAGATAACACAGGGCCAAGCCTGGGGGAAAAACTGTTTTTT
D gene: TRBD2; clone size: -; V gene: TRBV7-2; J gene: TRBJ2-3; CDR3 protein: CASSLEILAGVSTQYF; CDR3 DNA: TGTGCCAGCAGCTTAGAGATACTAGCGGGGGTATCTACGCAGTATTTT
D gene: -; clone size: -; V gene: TRBV2; J gene: TRBJ2-6; CDR3 protein: CASRTSGANVLTF; CDR3 DNA: TGTGCCAGCAGGACCTCTGGGGCCAACGTCCTGACTTTC
D gene: TRBD1; clone size: -; V gene: TRBV7-9; J gene: TRBJ1-2; CDR3 protein: CASSLDLGGQRNGYTF; CDR3 DNA: TGTGCCAGCAGCTTAGATTTGGGGGGACAGAGAAATGGCTACACCTTC
D gene: -; clone size: -; V gene: TRBV6-6; J gene: TRBJ1-3; CDR3 protein: CASSYSTARNTIYF; CDR3 DNA: TGTGCCAGCAGTTACTCGACAGCCAGAAACACCATATATTTT
D gene: TRBD2; clone size: -; V gene: TRBV2; J gene: TRBJ2-1; CDR3 protein: CASTGLATYEQFF; CDR3 DNA: TGTGCCAGCACGGGACTAGCAACCTATGAGCAGTTCTTC
D gene: TRBD2; clone size: -; V gene: TRBV7-2; J gene: TRBJ2-7; CDR3 protein: CASSLGTRNYEQYF; CDR3 DNA: TGTGCCAGCAGCTTAGGGACTAGGAACTACGAGCAGTACTTC
D gene: -; clone size: -; V gene: TRBV6-5; J gene: TRBJ1-3; CDR3 protein: CASSYASGNGNTIYF; CDR3 DNA: TGTGCCAGCAGTTATGCGTCAGGGAATGGAAACACCATATATTTT
D gene: -; clone size: -; V gene: TRBV4-1; J gene: TRBJ2-1; CDR3 protein: CASSHPTGYNEQFF; CDR3 DNA: TGCGCCAGCAGCCACCCCACAGGTTACAATGAGCAGTTCTTC
D gene: TRBD1; clone size: once; V gene: TRBV5-1; J gene: TRBJ2-5; CDR3 protein: CASSWASSPGQGAQETQYF; CDR3 DNA: TGCGCCAGCAGCTGGGCGTCCAGCCCGGGACAGGGGGCCCAAGAGACCCAGTACTTC
D gene: -; clone size: few; V gene: TRBV7-9; J gene: TRBJ1-2; CDR3 protein: CASSAGGNGYGYTF; CDR3 DNA: TGTGCCAGCAGCGCCGGGGGGAATGGCTATGGCTACACCTTC
D gene: TRBD1; clone size: -; V gene: TRBV6-2/TRBV6-3; J gene: TRBJ1-1; CDR3 protein: CASSSNPTGDAEAFF; CDR3 DNA: TGTGCCAGCAGTTCAAACCCGACAGGGGACGCTGAAGCTTTCTTT
D gene: -; clone size: -; V gene: TRBV2; J gene: TRBJ2-7; CDR3 protein: CASSGGKRGVYEQYF; CDR3 DNA: TGTGCCAGCAGTGGCGGCAAAAGGGGTGTTTACGAGCAGTACTTC
D gene: -; clone size: -; V gene: TRBV6-5; J gene: TRBJ2-7; CDR3 protein: CASRGYIGGSYEQYF; CDR3 DNA: TGTGCCAGCAGGGGATATATAGGGGGATCATACGAGCAGTACTTC
D gene: -; clone size: -; V gene: TRBV7-9; J gene: TRBJ2-3; CDR3 protein: CASSSRTQLTDTQYF; CDR3 DNA: TGTGCCAGCAGCTCCCGGACCCAACTCACAGATACGCAGTATTTT
D gene: -; clone size: -; V gene: TRBV6-6; J gene: TRBJ1-1; CDR3 protein: CASSYSQGNTEAFF; CDR3 DNA: TGTGCCAGCAGTTACTCCCAGGGGAACACTGAAGCTTTCTTT
D gene: -; clone size: few; V gene: TRBV2; J gene: TRBJ2-2; CDR3 protein: CASSDRDFANTGELFF; CDR3 DNA: TGTGCCAGCAGTGATCGGGACTTCGCGAACACCGGGGAGCTGTTTTTT
D gene: TRBD2; clone size: few; V gene: TRBV6-1; J gene: TRBJ2-1; CDR3 protein: CASSGTGTTSGRLEQFF; CDR3 DNA: TGTGCCAGCAGTGGGACAGGCACGACTAGCGGGAGGCTCGAGCAGTTCTTC
D gene: -; clone size: -; V gene: TRBV14; J gene: TRBJ1-2; CDR3 protein: CASSQVGGLRRLYGYTF; CDR3 DNA: TGTGCCAGCAGCCAAGTCGGAGGGCTCCGCCGCCTCTATGGCTACACCTTC
D gene: -; clone size: -; V gene: TRBV4-1; J gene: TRBJ1-5; CDR3 protein: CASSQDRRRNQPQHF; CDR3 DNA: TGCGCCAGCAGCCAAGATCGGCGGCGAAATCAGCCCCAGCATTTT
D gene: TRBD1; clone size: -; V gene: TRBV19; J gene: TRBJ2-2; CDR3 protein: CASSIDRAGELFF; CDR3 DNA: TGTGCCAGTAGTATTGACAGGGCCGGGGAGCTGTTTTTT
D gene: TRBD1; clone size: -; V gene: TRBV5-4; J gene: TRBJ1-2; CDR3 protein: CASSSTGDPARGYTF; CDR3 DNA: TGTGCCAGCAGCTCGACAGGGGACCCGGCTAGGGGCTACACCTTC
D gene: -; clone size: -; V gene: TRBV2; J gene: TRBJ2-1; CDR3 protein: CASSEAGLGSYNEQFF; CDR3 DNA: TGTGCCAGCAGTGAAGCAGGGCTAGGGTCATACAATGAGCAGTTCTTC
D gene: -; clone size: -; V gene: TRBV5-5; J gene: TRBJ2-5; CDR3 protein: CASSLGAGKETQYF; CDR3 DNA: TGTGCCAGCAGCTTGGGGGCGGGAAAAGAGACCCAGTACTTC
D gene: -; clone size: -; V gene: TRBV27; J gene: TRBJ2-3; CDR3 protein: CASSQAGGPTDTQYF; CDR3 DNA: TGTGCCAGCAGTCAAGCGGGCGGACCCACAGATACGCAGTATTTT